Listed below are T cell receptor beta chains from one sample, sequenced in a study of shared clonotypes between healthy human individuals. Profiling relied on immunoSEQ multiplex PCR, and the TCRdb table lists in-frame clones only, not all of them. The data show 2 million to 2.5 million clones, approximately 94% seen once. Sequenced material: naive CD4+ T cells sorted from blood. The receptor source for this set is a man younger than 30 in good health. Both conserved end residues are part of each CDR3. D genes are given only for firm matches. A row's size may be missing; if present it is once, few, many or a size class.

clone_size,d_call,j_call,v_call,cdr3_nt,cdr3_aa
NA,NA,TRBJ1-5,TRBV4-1,TGCGCCAGCAGCCAAGAAGTTCGGGCAGCGGGTGGGCCCCAGCATTTT,CASSQEVRAAGGPQHF
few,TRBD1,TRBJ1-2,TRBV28,TGTGCCAGCAGTTTGGTCACGCTGACAGGGGACGCCTACACCTTC,CASSLVTLTGDAYTF
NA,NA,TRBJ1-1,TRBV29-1,TGCAGCGCCTCGAAGGGGAAAGGAGGTGAAGCTTTCTTT,CSASKGKGGEAFF
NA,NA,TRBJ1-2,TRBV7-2,TGTGCCAGCAGCGGGGGAGTGGGTGGCTACACCTTC,CASSGGVGGYTF
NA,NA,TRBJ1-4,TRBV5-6,TGTGCCAGCAGCTTGATACAGAATGAAAAACTGTTTTTT,CASSLIQNEKLFF
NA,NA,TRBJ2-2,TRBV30,TGTGCCTGGACGAAAAATGGCAGGAACACCGGGGAGCTGTTTTTT,CAWTKNGRNTGELFF
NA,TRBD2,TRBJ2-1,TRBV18,TGTGGAACCGGGAGGGCCAACTACAATGAGCAGTTCTTC,CGTGRANYNEQFF
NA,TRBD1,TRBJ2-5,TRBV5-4,TGTGCCAGCAGCCGGACAGGGGCGGGGGAGACCCAGTACTTC,CASSRTGAGETQYF
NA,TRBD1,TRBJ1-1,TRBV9,TGTGCCAGCAGCGTCACCGGGACAGGGGCACTAGAAGCTTTCTTT,CASSVTGTGALEAFF
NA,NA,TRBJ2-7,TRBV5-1,TGCGCCAGCAGCTTGGCAGGGCCCGAACTTTACGAGCAGTACTTC,CASSLAGPELYEQYF
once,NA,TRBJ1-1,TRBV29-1,TGCAGCGTTGGAGGTCAGATGAACACTGAAGCTTTCTTT,CSVGGQMNTEAFF
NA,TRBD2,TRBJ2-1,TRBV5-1,TGCGCCAGCAGCTCGGGACTAGCGTCATACAATGAGCAGTTCTTC,CASSSGLASYNEQFF
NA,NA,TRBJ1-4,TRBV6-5,TGTGCCAGCAGTTACTCCACGCCCTTCGAGTTGTTTTTT,CASSYSTPFELFF
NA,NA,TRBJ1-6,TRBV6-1,TGTGCCAGCAGTGAACAGAGGGGGGTACATTCACCCCTCCACTTT,CASSEQRGVHSPLHF
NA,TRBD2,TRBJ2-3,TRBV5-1,TGCGCCAGCAGCCCCGGACTAGCGGGAGGGGCAGATACGCAGTATTTT,CASSPGLAGGADTQYF
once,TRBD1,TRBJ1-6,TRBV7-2,TGTGCCAGCAGCTTACAACCGGGACAGGGTAATTCACCCCTCCACTTT,CASSLQPGQGNSPLHF
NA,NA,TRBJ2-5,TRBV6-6,TGTGCCAGCAGTTACTCGGGGATCCAAGAGACCCAGTACTTC,CASSYSGIQETQYF
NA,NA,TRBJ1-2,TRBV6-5,TGTGCCAGCAGTTCCGGGATTTGGTATGGCTACACCTTC,CASSSGIWYGYTF
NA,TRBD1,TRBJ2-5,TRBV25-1,TGTGCCAGCGCAGACAGGGGGGAGACCCAGTACTTC,CASADRGETQYF
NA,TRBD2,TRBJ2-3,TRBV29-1,TGCAGCGTTGGTAGCGGGGGATCTAGCACAGATACGCAGTATTTT,CSVGSGGSSTDTQYF
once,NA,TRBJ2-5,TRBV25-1,TGTGCCAGCACCCCACCAGGAAAAAAGACCCAGTACTTC,CASTPPGKKTQYF
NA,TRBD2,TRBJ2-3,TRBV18,TGTGCCAGCCGCGGACTAGCGAGCACAGATACGCAGTATTTT,CASRGLASTDTQYF
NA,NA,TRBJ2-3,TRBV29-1,TGCAGCGTTTGGGCGCGGAGTTACACAGATACGCAGTATTTT,CSVWARSYTDTQYF
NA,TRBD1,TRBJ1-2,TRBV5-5,TGTGCCAGCAGCGCCGGGACAGACTTATATGGCTACACCTTC,CASSAGTDLYGYTF
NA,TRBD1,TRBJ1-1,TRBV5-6,TGTGCCAGCAGCCACGGGACAGGGGACACTGAAGCTTTCTTT,CASSHGTGDTEAFF
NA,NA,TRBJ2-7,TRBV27,TGTGCCAGTCGCCCTGGGTCCTACGAGCAGTACTTC,CASRPGSYEQYF
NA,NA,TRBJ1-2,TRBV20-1,TGCAGTGCTAGGACGGCTGCAGGCTACACCTTC,CSARTAAGYTF
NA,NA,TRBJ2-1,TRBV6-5,TGTGCCAGCAGTCGCCCCGGGACCTTATACAATGAGCAGTTCTTC,CASSRPGTLYNEQFF
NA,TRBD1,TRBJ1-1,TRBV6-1,TGTGCCAGCAGGGATACCGGGACAGGGAACACTGAAGCTTTCTTT,CASRDTGTGNTEAFF
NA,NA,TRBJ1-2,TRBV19,TGTGCCGCCAGCTTTAATAACTATGGCTACACCTTC,CAASFNNYGYTF
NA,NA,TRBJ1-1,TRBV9,TGTGCCAGCAGCGTAGGCTGGGGGAGGCGGGACACTGAAGCTTTCTTT,CASSVGWGRRDTEAFF
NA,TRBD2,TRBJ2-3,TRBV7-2,TGTGCCAGCAGCCCACTAGCGGGAGGGACAGATACGCAGTATTTT,CASSPLAGGTDTQYF
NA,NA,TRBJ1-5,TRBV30,TGTGCCTGGAGGGGCAGGTCCCAGGGGCCCCAGCATTTT,CAWRGRSQGPQHF
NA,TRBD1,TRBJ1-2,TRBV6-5,TGTGCCAGCAGTTTAAACCGGGACAGGGGGCGCGTCGGCTACACCTTC,CASSLNRDRGRVGYTF
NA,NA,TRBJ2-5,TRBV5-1,TGCGCCAGCAGCTTGGCGTCTAGTGGGGGCCAAGAGACCCAGTACTTC,CASSLASSGGQETQYF
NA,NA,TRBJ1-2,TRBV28,TGTGCCAGCAGGACCAGGGGTGGGGCTAACTATGGCTACACCTTC,CASRTRGGANYGYTF
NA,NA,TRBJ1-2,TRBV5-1,TGCGCCAGCAGCCACCAGGGAGGGGCGAACGGCTACACCTTC,CASSHQGGANGYTF
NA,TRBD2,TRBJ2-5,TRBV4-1,TGCGCCAGCAGCCCTCCGGGACTAGCGGGGGGGCCGAAGACCCAGTACTTC,CASSPPGLAGGPKTQYF
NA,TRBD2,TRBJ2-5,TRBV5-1,TGCGCCAGCAGCCCGGGGGGGACACAAGAGGCCCAGTACTTC,CASSPGGTQEAQYF
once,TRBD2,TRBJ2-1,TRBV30,TGTGCCTGGAGTCCAACTCGGACTAGCGGGGCTTCCTACAATGAGCAGTTCTTC,CAWSPTRTSGASYNEQFF
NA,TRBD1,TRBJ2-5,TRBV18,TGTGCCAGCTCACCCCAAAACGGACAGGGCAGGGAGACCCAGTACTTC,CASSPQNGQGRETQYF
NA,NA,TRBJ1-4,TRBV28,TGTGCCAGCAGTTTTTCGGGGACTAATGAAAAACTGTTTTTT,CASSFSGTNEKLFF
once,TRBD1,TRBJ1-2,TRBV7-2,TGTGCCAGCAGCTTCGATACGACAGGGATTGGCTACACCTTC,CASSFDTTGIGYTF
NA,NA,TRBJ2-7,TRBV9,TGTGCCAGCAGCCCTACCACGGGAACGCGAGGGCAGTACTTC,CASSPTTGTRGQYF
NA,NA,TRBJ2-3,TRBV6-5,TGTGCCAGCAGTTACTCGAGTTCTCGGCTGACTTTT,CASSYSSSRLTF
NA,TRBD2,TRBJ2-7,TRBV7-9,TGTGCCAGCAGCCCCCGGACTAGCGGTTCGGGGCTTTACGAGCAGTACTTC,CASSPRTSGSGLYEQYF
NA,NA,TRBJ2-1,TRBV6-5,TGTGCCAGCAGCTTTAGACAGAGGTCCTACAATGAGCAGTTCTTC,CASSFRQRSYNEQFF
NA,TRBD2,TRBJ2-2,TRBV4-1,TGCGCCAGCAGCCAAGGCCGCGGGGGGTCGAACACCGGGGAGCTGTTTTTT,CASSQGRGGSNTGELFF
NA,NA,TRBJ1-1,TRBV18,TGTGCCAGCTCACCACAGATGGGGTCCCCAGGCGTCAACACTGAAGCTTTCTTT,CASSPQMGSPGVNTEAFF
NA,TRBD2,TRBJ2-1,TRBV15,TGTGCCACCAGCAAAACCGGGACTAGCGGGAGGTTCTCATCTTGGGAGCAGTTCTTC,CATSKTGTSGRFSSWEQFF
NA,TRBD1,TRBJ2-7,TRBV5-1,TGCGCCAGCAGCCACGGGGACAGGAGCTCCTACGAGCAGTACTTC,CASSHGDRSSYEQYF
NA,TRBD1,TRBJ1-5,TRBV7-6,TGTGCCAGCAGCTTAGCCGGGACAGTCAATCAGCCCCAGCATTTT,CASSLAGTVNQPQHF